The 24 T cell receptor beta chains listed next were all sequenced from one sample in a study of graft-versus-host responses after intestinal transplantation. Assay used: immunoSEQ multiplex PCR; TCRdb lists only in-frame clones, some missing. The table records tens of thousands of clones, 87% of them present only once. The graft tissue was processed, and this released both intraepithelial and lamina propria lymphocytes. The sequencing here drew on ileum tissue, taken 200 to 210 days after intestinal transplant. The receptors stem from a human patient who received an intestinal transplant, so some T cells may come from the graft donor.

The rearrangement uses TRBV5-1 and TRBJ1-2; D is possibly TRBD1 (5 bases). Germline CDR1 is SGHRS and CDR2 is YFSETQ. This CDR3 spans 13 amino acids. V gave up 3 bases and J gave up 5 bases, with 11 bases separating them. CDR3 loop: CASSWGTEYGYTF. The CDR3 DNA reads as TGCGCCAGCAGCTGGGGGACTGAGTATGGCTACACCTTC.

The chain has TRBV5-1 and TRBJ1-2; D unresolved. V dropped 0 bases and J dropped 6 bases, with 9 bases sitting between them. Germline CDR1 is SGHRS and CDR2 is YFSETQ. The CDR3 covers 13 residues. The CDR3 spells CASSLAIRDGYTF. The CDR3 bases are TGCGCCAGCAGCTTGGCCATACGGGATGGCTACACCTTC. Supplemented by reference TRBV5-1 and TRBJ1-2, the full variable domain reads KAGVTQTPRYLIKTRGQQVTLSCSPISGHRSVSWYQQTPGQGLQFLFEYFSETQRNKGNFPGRFSGRQFSNSRSEMNVSTLELGDSALYLCASSLAIRDGYTFGSGTRLTVV.

The chain is built from TRBV4-2 and TRBJ1-2; D possibly corresponds to TRBD1 (5 bases). In germline, CDR1 is LGHNA, CDR2 YNFKEQ. The CDR3 is made up of 16 amino acids. V lost 1 base, J lost 4 bases, and 16 bases lay in between. Here the CDR3 reads CASSQGSTGTLYGYTF. Here the CDR3 DNA reads TGTGCCAGCAGCCAAGGCAGTACCGGGACTCTCTATGGCTACACCTTC.

In this sample, this clone turned up a few times. The chain carries TRBV7-2 and TRBJ2-7, with D tentatively TRBD1 (5 bases). The CDR3 contains 14 residues. V lost 1 base to trimming and J lost 6 bases, with 13 bases between them. Per germline, CDR1 SGHTA and CDR2 FQGNSA. CDR3 in DNA: TGTGCCAGCAGCTTAGAGGGGCGACGAGCCGAGCAGTACTTC. Encoded protein: CASSLEGRRAEQYF.

Details on this clone: One junction end does not reproduce the germline sequence, and a read error may be involved. The chain couples TRBV7-9 to TRBJ2-7; TRBD2 matches 16 bases. The CDR3 spans 13 residues. Per germline, CDR1 SEHNR and CDR2 FQNEAQ (reference sequence). The CDR3 protein is CASSLGLAGGPHF. As DNA, the CDR3 is TGTGCCAGCAGCCTGGGACTAGCGGGAGGGCCCCACTTC.

The chain joins TRBV5-6 to TRBJ2-3, with 7 bases fitting TRBD1. This CDR3 spans 16 amino acids. The V and J ends lost 4 bases and 0 bases, in that order; junction bases with no gene match: 8. Germline loops: CDR1 SGHDT, CDR2 YYEEEE. CDR3: CASSADRRASTDTQYF. CDR3 bases: TGTGCCAGCAGCGCGGACAGGAGAGCTAGCACAGATACGCAGTATTTT.

The CDR3 sequence is CASSPTGESGYTF. As DNA, the CDR3 is TGTGCCAGCAGCCCAACGGGGGAAAGTGGCTACACCTTC. This sequence joins TRBV7-4 and TRBJ1-2, with TRBD1 as a possible D gene (5 bases). This CDR3 region has 13 residues. Germline loops: CDR1 SGHVT, CDR2 SQSDAQ. Trimming shortened V by 5 bases and J by 7 bases, and 14 bases separated the two germline ends.

The chain links TRBV29-1 to TRBJ1-1; TRBD1 aligns across 10 bases. The J segment lost 7 bases and the V segment lost 7 bases, leaving 6 bases of the junction unmatched. This CDR3 has 12 amino acids. Germline assignment: CDR1 SQVTM and CDR2 ANQGSEA. The CDR3 loop reads CSARQGALEAFF. The CDR3 bases are TGCAGCGCCAGACAGGGGGCACTTGAAGCTTTCTTT.

This rearrangement joins TRBV6-4 to TRBJ1-5; TRBD1 is a possible D gene (6 bases). The CDR3 length is 15 residues. V dropped 6 bases and J dropped 3 bases, with 15 bases sitting between them. In germline, CDR1 is MRHNA, CDR2 SNTAGT. The CDR3 region has the DNA TGTGCCAGCAGCAGTAAGGCGGGGGCCAATCAGCCCCAGCATTTT. Amino acids: CASSSKAGANQPQHF.

V is TRBV6-1 and J is TRBJ1-6, with 10 positions matching TRBD1. With V trimmed by 4 bases and J by 1 base, 4 bases remained unmatched. The CDR3 is 17 amino acids. The germline V gene has CDR1 MNHNS and CDR2 SASEGT. Here the CDR3 reads CASSGTGGDSYNSPLHF. The CDR3 bases are TGTGCCAGCAGTGGGACAGGGGGAGATTCCTATAATTCACCCCTCCACTTT.

The rearrangement links TRBV13 to TRBJ2-3; 7 bases are a match to TRBD2. The CDR3 has 15 amino acids. V gave up 3 bases and J gave up 5 bases; unmatched junction bases: 8. CDR1 and CDR2 from the germline V gene are PRHDT and FYEKMQ (reference sequence). The CDR3 region has the DNA TGTGCCAGCAGCTTTGAGCAGGGAGGGAGAGATACGCAGTATTTT. This codes for CASSFEQGGRDTQYF.

The rearrangement joins TRBV18 to TRBJ2-1, with D perhaps TRBD2 (7 bases). In germline, CDR1 is KGHSH, CDR2 LQKENI. The CDR3 is 15 residues long. With 0 bases removed from V and 2 bases from J, the gap between germline ends came to 8 bases. The CDR3 loop is CASSPPGGPYNEQFF. DNA for the CDR3: TGTGCCAGCTCACCACCGGGGGGGCCCTACAATGAGCAGTTCTTC. The full variable domain, with the rest looked up from reference TRBV18 and TRBJ2-1, is NAGVMQNPRHLVRRRGQEARLRCSPMKGHSHVYWYRQLPEEGLKFMVYLQKENIIDESGMPKERFSAEFPKEGPSILRIQQVVRGDSAAYFCASSPPGGPYNEQFFGPGTRLTVL.

This sequence joins TRBV5-1 and TRBJ2-5, with D possibly being TRBD1 or TRBD2 (5 bases each). Trimming left V 4 bases short and J 0 bases short, with 16 bases between. The CDR3 consists of 16 residues. Germline V lookup: CDR1 SGHRS, CDR2 YFSETQ. CDR3 protein: CASSLTGTAYQETQYF. For the CDR3, the DNA is TGCGCCAGCAGCCTCACCGGGACGGCGTACCAAGAGACCCAGTACTTC.

J is TRBJ2-7 and V is TRBV28; 7 positions agree with TRBD2. Trimming cost V 5 bases and J 3 bases; bases outside gene matches: 7. Germline CDR1 and CDR2: MDHEN and SYDVKM. CDR3 length: 14 amino acids. The CDR3 sequence: CASSPGLVVYEQYF. As DNA, the CDR3 is TGTGCCAGCAGTCCAGGACTAGTCGTCTACGAGCAGTACTTC.

This clone was detected a few times. CDR3 amino acids: CASSLTVSSYNSPLHF. CDR3 DNA sequence: TGTGCCAGCAGTTTGACCGTAAGCTCCTATAATTCACCCCTCCACTTT. This chain connects TRBV28 to TRBJ1-6; D not resolved. With 3 bases removed from V and 0 bases from J, the gap between germline ends came to 9 bases. Germline CDR1 MDHEN, CDR2 SYDVKM. The CDR3 contains 16 residues.

This clone came up once. The chain recombines TRBV10-3 with TRBJ2-3; D is perhaps TRBD1 or TRBD2 (5 bases each). Trimming took off 4 bases at V and 0 bases at J, with 17 bases between the two ends. The CDR3 runs 17 residues. Per germline, CDR1 ENHRY and CDR2 SYGVKD. The CDR3 here is CAISGGDSGISTDTQYF. Here the CDR3 DNA reads TGTGCCATCAGTGGGGGAGACAGCGGCATTAGCACAGATACGCAGTATTTT.

V usage is TRBV6-1 and J usage is TRBJ2-2, with 14 bases fitting TRBD2. V lost 7 bases, J lost 7 bases, and 5 bases stayed unmatched. This CDR3 is built from 15 residues. Germline V gene data show CDR1 as MNHNS and CDR2 as SASEGT. The DNA for the CDR3 is TGTGCCAGCAAGGGACTAGCGGGAGAGCACGGGGAGCTGTTTTTT. Translating it yields CASKGLAGEHGELFF.

The V gene is TRBV6-6, the J gene TRBJ2-7; TRBD2 is a possible D gene (5 bases). Trimming cost V 7 bases and J 3 bases, with 16 bases left between them. Per the germline V gene, CDR1 is MNHNY and CDR2 is SVGAGI (reference sequence). The CDR3 sequence is 14 residues long. The CDR3 is CASTQRTGDYEQYF. CDR3 DNA: TGTGCCAGCACTCAGAGGACTGGTGACTACGAGCAGTACTTC.

V is TRBV14 and J is TRBJ2-3, with D perhaps matching TRBD1 or TRBD2 (6 bases each). CDR3 length: 14 amino acids. Germline lookup yields CDR1 SGHDN and CDR2 FVKESK. V gave up 3 bases and J gave up 5 bases, with 12 bases separating them. DNA of the CDR3: TGTGCCAGCAGCCAGACCGGGGGCAAAGATACGCAGTATTTT. Translated, it gives CASSQTGGKDTQYF.

The chain couples TRBV29-1 to TRBJ2-5, with D hard to call. This CDR3 region has 11 residues. V lost 7 bases, J lost 2 bases, and 8 bases lay in between. The germline V gene encodes CDR1 SQVTM and CDR2 ANQGSEA. CDR3 DNA: TGCAGCGGTATGAGTCAAGAGACCCAGTACTTC. Protein: CSGMSQETQYF.

V is TRBV2 and J is TRBJ2-5; no clear D gene. The germline gives CDR1 SNHLY, CDR2 FYNNEI. V was pared by 7 bases and J by 7 bases, with 10 bases between. This CDR3 has 11 residues. The CDR3 DNA reads as TGTGCCAGCATCGAGGCTGGGACCCAGTACTTC. As protein: CASIEAGTQYF.

The chain uses TRBV7-8 and TRBJ2-3, with 9 bases identical to TRBD2. Germline trimming cut 3 bases from V and 5 bases from J; bases unmatched to any gene: 6. The CDR3 is made up of 15 amino acids. In germline, CDR1 is SGHVS, CDR2 FQNEAQ. Here the CDR3 reads CASSLGTSLGDTQYF. In nucleotides, the CDR3 is TGTGCCAGCAGCTTGGGGACTAGCCTCGGAGATACGCAGTATTTT.

The genes are TRBV4-1 and TRBJ1-1; D remains unclear. V lost 1 base and J lost 1, with 16 bases in between. The CDR3 extends over 17 amino acids. The germline V gene encodes CDR1 MGHRA and CDR2 YSYEKL. CDR3 loop: CASSQASRVMRNTEAFF. CDR3 sequence (DNA): TGCGCCAGCAGCCAAGCCTCGCGGGTGATGAGGAACACTGAAGCTTTCTTT.

The chain combines TRBV28 with TRBJ2-5, with 7 positions matching TRBD2. The J call may be in error: the DNA end matches TRBJ2-7 better. Germline V lookup: CDR1 MDHEN, CDR2 SYDVKM. This CDR3 has 13 residues. CDR3 sequence (DNA): TGTGCCACCCTGGGAGGGGCAGCCTACGAGCAGTACTTC. This encodes CATLGGAAYEQYF.